Listed below are T cell receptor beta chains from one sample, sequenced in a study of beta chain features in type 1 diabetes. Data came from immunoSEQ multiplex PCR; TCRdb stores just in-frame clones and leaves some out. The table has approximately 400,000 clones, roughly 16% seen once. Sample: naive CD4+ T cells from blood. These receptors originate from a woman aged 18-29 years in good health. CDR3s include the opening cysteine and the closing phenylalanine or tryptophan. Fields, in order: J gene, V gene, D gene, clone size, CDR3 protein, CDR3 DNA. D genes are given only for firm matches. Only part of the rows carry a size: once, few, many, or a class if the clone is expanded.

J: TRBJ2-1
V: TRBV4-2
D: NA
size: NA
CDR3: CASSQDSYNEQFF
DNA: TGTGCCAGCAGCCAAGATAGTTACAATGAGCAGTTCTTC

J: TRBJ2-1
V: TRBV7-9
D: NA
size: NA
CDR3: CASSLETRYEQFF
DNA: TGTGCCAGCAGCTTAGAAACACGCTATGAGCAGTTCTTC

J: TRBJ2-1
V: TRBV6-1
D: TRBD1
size: few
CDR3: CASRTGIIHEQFF
DNA: TGTGCCAGCCGGACAGGCATCATCCATGAGCAGTTCTTC

J: TRBJ2-5
V: TRBV28
D: NA
size: few
CDR3: CASPFGAGEETQYF
DNA: TGTGCCAGCCCGTTCGGGGCAGGGGAGGAGACCCAGTACTTC

J: TRBJ2-1
V: TRBV6-6
D: TRBD2
size: NA
CDR3: CASSRRLAGVFNEQFF
DNA: TGTGCCAGCAGTCGGCGACTAGCGGGAGTCTTCAATGAGCAGTTCTTC

J: TRBJ1-3
V: TRBV28
D: NA
size: NA
CDR3: CASSSYSGHSGNTIYF
DNA: TGTGCCAGCAGTTCCTATTCGGGTCACTCTGGAAACACCATATATTTT

J: TRBJ2-2
V: TRBV27
D: TRBD1
size: NA
CDR3: CASSSQGQGWENTGELFF
DNA: TGTGCCAGCAGTTCCCAGGGACAGGGCTGGGAGAACACCGGGGAGCTGTTTTTT

J: TRBJ2-1
V: TRBV7-7
D: TRBD2
size: NA
CDR3: CASSSGLALYNEQFF
DNA: TGTGCTAGCAGCTCTGGACTAGCGCTTTACAATGAGCAGTTCTTC

J: TRBJ2-2
V: TRBV30
D: TRBD2
size: NA
CDR3: CAWITRRETGELFF
DNA: TGTGCCTGGATAACTAGGCGGGAGACCGGGGAGCTGTTTTTT

J: TRBJ2-1
V: TRBV5-6
D: TRBD1
size: few
CDR3: CASSLGPDRAVDEQFF
DNA: TGTGCCAGCAGCTTGGGGCCGGACAGGGCGGTCGATGAGCAGTTCTTC

J: TRBJ2-2
V: TRBV7-2
D: TRBD2
size: NA
CDR3: CASSSWTSGRAGELFF
DNA: TGTGCCAGCAGCTCCTGGACTAGCGGGAGAGCCGGGGAGCTGTTTTTT

J: TRBJ2-5
V: TRBV7-7
D: NA
size: once
CDR3: CASSLGVAGETQYF
DNA: TGTGCTAGCAGCTTAGGTGTTGCAGGGGAGACCCAGTACTTC

J: TRBJ2-5
V: TRBV27
D: TRBD1
size: NA
CDR3: CASRRQGQETQYF
DNA: TGTGCCAGCAGAAGACAGGGTCAAGAGACCCAGTACTTC

J: TRBJ1-1
V: TRBV6-5
D: NA
size: once
CDR3: CASTGQSKNTEAFF
DNA: TGTGCCAGCACTGGACAGAGTAAGAACACTGAAGCTTTCTTT

J: TRBJ2-7
V: TRBV29-1
D: NA
size: few
CDR3: CSVEYASSPYEQYF
DNA: TGCAGCGTTGAATACGCGAGTTCACCCTACGAGCAGTACTTC

J: TRBJ2-1
V: TRBV6-5
D: TRBD1
size: few
CDR3: CASSRRDRGHEQFF
DNA: TGTGCCAGCAGCAGAAGGGACAGGGGGCATGAGCAGTTCTTC

J: TRBJ2-7
V: TRBV20-1
D: TRBD1
size: NA
CDR3: CSGGQTYEQYF
DNA: TGCAGTGGGGGACAGACCTACGAGCAGTACTTC

J: TRBJ2-7
V: TRBV19
D: TRBD1
size: few
CDR3: CASSARDRGLYEQYF
DNA: TGTGCCAGTAGTGCCCGGGACAGGGGCCTCTACGAGCAGTACTTC

J: TRBJ2-5
V: TRBV5-1
D: NA
size: NA
CDR3: CASSFRDQETQYF
DNA: TGCGCCAGCAGCTTCCGGGACCAAGAGACCCAGTACTTC

J: TRBJ2-6
V: TRBV25-1
D: TRBD1
size: NA
CDR3: CASSADRAHSGANVLTF
DNA: TGTGCCAGCAGTGCGGACAGGGCGCACTCTGGGGCCAACGTCCTGACTTTC

J: TRBJ2-1
V: TRBV29-1
D: TRBD2
size: few
CDR3: CSATGLAGSYNEQFF
DNA: TGCAGCGCTACGGGACTAGCGGGCTCCTACAATGAGCAGTTCTTC

J: TRBJ2-5
V: TRBV7-3
D: TRBD2
size: NA
CDR3: CASSLALAGRETQYF
DNA: TGTGCCAGCAGCTTAGCTCTAGCGGGGAGAGAGACCCAGTACTTC

J: TRBJ2-7
V: TRBV20-1
D: NA
size: NA
CDR3: CSAPTTYEQYF
DNA: TGCAGTGCTCCGACAACCTACGAGCAGTACTTC

J: TRBJ1-5
V: TRBV28
D: NA
size: NA
CDR3: CASSPTRARGGNQPQHF
DNA: TGTGCCAGCAGCCCAACCCGGGCCCGGGGAGGCAATCAGCCCCAGCATTTT

J: TRBJ2-1
V: TRBV9
D: NA
size: few
CDR3: CASSAEDEQFF
DNA: TGTGCCAGCAGCGCGGAGGACGAGCAGTTCTTC